These T cell receptor beta chains were read from a single sample in a study of T cell responses to AZD1222 COVID-19 vaccine. The table came from immunoSEQ multiplex PCR; TCRdb's copy has only in-frame clones and leaves some out. In the table there are approximately 150,000 clones, almost 95% of which are singletons. This specimen consisted of peripheral blood, obtained on day 0 of AZD1222 vaccination. The receptors were gathered from an adult in good health. The CDR3 runs from the conserved cysteine through the conserved F or W. Each record gives: D gene, V gene, clone size, CDR3 length, J gene, CDR3 DNA, CDR3 protein. A D gene is named only where the DNA matches it firmly. Part of the rows lack a size; the others show once, few, many or a class for expanded clones.

.	TRBV5-4	.	16	TRBJ2-7	TGTGCCAGCAGCTTGGCCGGGGGGCGCAGCTCCTACGAGCAGTACTTC	CASSLAGGRSSYEQYF
.	TRBV4-3	once	14	TRBJ1-2	TGCGCCAGCAGCCAAGAGATGCAGGGCTATGGCTACACCTTC	CASSQEMQGYGYTF
TRBD1	TRBV5-4	.	15	TRBJ1-2	TGTGCCAGCAGCAAAGCCGGGACAGGGGGATATGGCTACACCTTC	CASSKAGTGGYGYTF
.	TRBV7-9	.	15	TRBJ2-5	TGTGCCAGCAGCTCAAGGGGGGTTCGGGGAGAGACCCAGTACTTC	CASSSRGVRGETQYF
.	TRBV10-3	.	15	TRBJ1-3	TGTGCCATCAGTGAAGGGGATAACTCTGGAAACACCATATATTTT	CAISEGDNSGNTIYF
TRBD2	TRBV28	.	17	TRBJ2-1	TGTGCCAGCAGTTCACCTGCTAGCGGGAGGTATTACAATGAGCAGTTCTTC	CASSSPASGRYYNEQFF
.	TRBV5-1	.	14	TRBJ1-1	TGCGCCAGCAGCTTGTCGGGACGGAACACTGAAGCTTTCTTT	CASSLSGRNTEAFF
.	TRBV19	.	10	TRBJ1-4	TGTGCCAGTAGTGGAGGAACGATGTTTTTT	CASSGGTMFF
.	TRBV4-1	.	14	TRBJ2-2	TGCGCCAGCAGCCAACCTACGAACACCGGGGAGCTGTTTTTT	CASSQPTNTGELFF
TRBD2	TRBV6-5	.	16	TRBJ2-1	TGTGCCAGCAGTTACTTGACTAGCGGGAGACCCCATGAGCAGTTCTTC	CASSYLTSGRPHEQFF
TRBD2	TRBV10-2	.	16	TRBJ2-3	TGCGCCAGCAGTGAGGGACTAGCGGGAGGAGGAGATACGCAGTATTTT	CASSEGLAGGGDTQYF
.	TRBV30	.	15	TRBJ2-5	TGTGCCTGGAGTGATACCGGGAAGAGTGGAGAGACCCAGTACTTC	CAWSDTGKSGETQYF
TRBD2	TRBV6-5	.	16	TRBJ2-7	TGTGCCAGCAGTTACTCGTTACTAGCGGGCTCCTACGAGCAGTACTTC	CASSYSLLAGSYEQYF
.	TRBV21-1	.	15	TRBJ1-2	TGTGCCAGCAGCTCAGACCAGGGGGCTTGGGAGGGCTACACCTTC	CASSSDQGAWEGYTF
.	TRBV18	.	13	TRBJ1-1	TGTGCCAGCTCACCACAGAGTCGGAGTGAAGCTTTCTTT	CASSPQSRSEAFF
TRBD1	TRBV4-3	once	16	TRBJ2-7	TGCGCCAGCAGCCAGGAGGCCCGGGACAGGGGCTTCGAGCAGTACTTC	CASSQEARDRGFEQYF
.	TRBV10-3	.	14	TRBJ2-1	TGTGCCATCAGTGCTGGAGGGCCCTACAATGAGCAGTTCTTC	CAISAGGPYNEQFF
.	TRBV6-1	.	12	TRBJ1-5	TGTGCCAGCAGTTATAGGGACCAGCCCCAGCATTTT	CASSYRDQPQHF
TRBD1	TRBV7-3	.	18	TRBJ2-1	TGTGCCAGCAGCTTATTTTCTCTCGGACAGGGGGCTTCGGGTGAGCAGTTCTTC	CASSLFSLGQGASGEQFF
.	TRBV27	.	13	TRBJ1-5	TGTGCCAGCAGGGGGGGCCAGAATCAGCCCCAGCATTTT	CASRGGQNQPQHF
.	TRBV18	.	15	TRBJ2-5	TGTGCCAGCTCACCACTCCGGGACATCCAAGAGACCCAGTACTTC	CASSPLRDIQETQYF
TRBD1	TRBV3-1/TRBV3-2	.	17	TRBJ2-2	TGTGCCAGCAGACGCGGGACAGGGCACGCGAACACCGGGGAGCTGTTTTTT	CASRRGTGHANTGELFF